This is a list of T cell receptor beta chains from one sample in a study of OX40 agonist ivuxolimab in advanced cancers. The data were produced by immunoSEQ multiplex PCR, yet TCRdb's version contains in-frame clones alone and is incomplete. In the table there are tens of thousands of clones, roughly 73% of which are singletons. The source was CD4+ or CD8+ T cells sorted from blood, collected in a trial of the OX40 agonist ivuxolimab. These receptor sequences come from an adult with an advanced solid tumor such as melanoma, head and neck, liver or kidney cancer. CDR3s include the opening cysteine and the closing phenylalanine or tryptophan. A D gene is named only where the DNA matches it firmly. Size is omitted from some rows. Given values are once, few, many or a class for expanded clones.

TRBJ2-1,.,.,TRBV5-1,CASSLSGREQFF,TGCGCCAGCAGCTTGTCCGGGCGCGAGCAGTTCTTC
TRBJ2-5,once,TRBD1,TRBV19,CASSATGVSETQYF,TGTGCCAGTAGTGCGACAGGGGTCTCAGAGACCCAGTACTTC
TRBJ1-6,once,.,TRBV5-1,CASSFRFDSPLHF,TGCGCCAGCAGCTTTAGGTTCGACTCACCCCTCCACTTT
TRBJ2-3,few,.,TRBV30,CAWSPDSTDTQYF,TGTGCCTGGAGCCCCGATAGCACAGATACGCAGTATTTT
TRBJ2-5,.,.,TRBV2,CASRRETQYF,TGTGCCAGCAGGAGGGAGACCCAGTACTTC
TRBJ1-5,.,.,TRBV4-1,CASSQDWEELYNSNQPQHF,TGCGCCAGCAGCCAAGATTGGGAAGAGCTTTATAATAGCAATCAGCCCCAGCATTTT
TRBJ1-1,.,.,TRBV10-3,CAISGVVDTEAFF,TGTGCCATCAGCGGGGTAGTGGATACTGAAGCTTTCTTT
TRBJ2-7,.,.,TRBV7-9,CASSLGDNAPVF,TGTGCCAGCAGCTTAGGAGACAACGCCCCTGTCTTC
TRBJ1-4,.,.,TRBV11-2,CASSRGLVGPNEKLFF,TGTGCCAGCAGCCGGGGGTTGGTTGGTCCTAATGAAAAACTGTTTTTT
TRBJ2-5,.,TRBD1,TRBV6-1,CASSGGTGGYETQYF,TGTGCCAGCAGTGGGGGGACAGGGGGCTATGAGACCCAGTACTTC
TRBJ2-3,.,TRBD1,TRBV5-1,CASSLGRGQGTDTQYF,TGCGCCAGCAGCTTGGGTCGAGGACAGGGCACAGATACGCAGTATTTT
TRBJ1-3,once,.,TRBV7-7,CASSDGGNTIYF,TGTGCTAGTAGTGACGGCGGAAACACCATATATTTT
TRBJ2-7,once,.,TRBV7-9,CASSQTQGLSSYEQYF,TGTGCCAGCAGCCAAACCCAGGGGCTGAGCTCCTACGAGCAGTACTTC
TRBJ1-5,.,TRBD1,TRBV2,CASSEWGQNQPQHF,TGTGCCAGCAGTGAATGGGGACAGAATCAGCCCCAGCATTTT
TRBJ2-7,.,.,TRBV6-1,CASRIVYEQYF,TGTGCCAGCAGAATCGTCTACGAGCAGTACTTC
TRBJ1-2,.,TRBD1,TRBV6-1,CASSELDTGGGYTF,TGTGCCAGCAGTGAACTAGATACAGGGGGTGGCTACACCTTC
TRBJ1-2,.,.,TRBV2,CASSDLQGWGEGYTF,TGTGCCAGCAGTGACTTACAGGGATGGGGTGAAGGCTACACCTTC
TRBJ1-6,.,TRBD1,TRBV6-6,CASSYRQGASNSPLHF,TGTGCCAGCAGTTACAGGCAGGGGGCTTCCAATTCACCCCTCCACTTT
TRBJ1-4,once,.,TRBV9,CASSVESGLGEKLFF,TGTGCCAGCAGCGTAGAGTCTGGTTTAGGTGAAAAACTGTTTTTT
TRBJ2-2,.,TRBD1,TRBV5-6,CASSLVDRKTGELFF,TGTGCCAGCAGTTTGGTGGACAGGAAGACCGGGGAGCTGTTTTTT
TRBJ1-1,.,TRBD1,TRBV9,CASSVAPGGGTEAFF,TGTGCCAGCAGCGTAGCCCCAGGGGGTGGCACTGAAGCTTTCTTT
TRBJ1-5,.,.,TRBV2,CASSERGRDNQPQHF,TGTGCCAGCAGTGAAAGGGGCAGGGACAATCAGCCCCAGCATTTT
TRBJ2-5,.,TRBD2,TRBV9,CASSGFGGGFETQYF,TGTGCCAGCAGCGGATTCGGCGGGGGGTTTGAGACCCAGTACTTC
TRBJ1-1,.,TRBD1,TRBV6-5,CASRPGQAYTEAFF,TGTGCCAGCAGACCTGGACAGGCTTACACTGAAGCTTTCTTT
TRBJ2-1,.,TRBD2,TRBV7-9,CASSLKGPSGREQFF,TGTGCCAGCAGCTTAAAGGGGCCTAGCGGGAGGGAGCAGTTCTTC
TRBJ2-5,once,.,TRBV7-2,CASSLGGAVGVETQYF,TGTGCCAGCAGCTTGGGGGGGGCAGTTGGAGTGGAGACCCAGTACTTC
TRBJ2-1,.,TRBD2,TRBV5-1,CASSLYATSGSKGDYNEQFF,TGCGCCAGCAGCTTGTACGCTACTAGCGGGAGTAAAGGGGACTACAATGAGCAGTTCTTC
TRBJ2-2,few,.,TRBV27,CASSLPTPNTGELFF,TGTGCCAGCAGTCTCCCCACACCGAACACCGGGGAGCTGTTTTTT
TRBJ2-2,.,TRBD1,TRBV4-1,CASSHRWTGQNTGELFF,TGCGCCAGCAGCCACCGATGGACAGGGCAGAACACCGGGGAGCTGTTTTTT
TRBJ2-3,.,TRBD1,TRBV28,CAREGGAPDTQYF,TGTGCCAGGGAAGGGGGCGCCCCAGATACGCAGTATTTT
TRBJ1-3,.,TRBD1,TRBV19,CASRSPDRAGNTIYF,TGTGCCAGCCGAAGTCCGGACAGGGCTGGAAACACCATATATTTT
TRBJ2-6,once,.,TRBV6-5,CASRKGGSGANVLTF,TGTGCCAGCAGGAAAGGGGGCTCTGGGGCCAACGTCCTGACTTTC
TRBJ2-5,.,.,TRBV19,CASSISGEETQYF,TGTGCCAGTAGTATATCGGGGGAAGAGACCCAGTACTTC
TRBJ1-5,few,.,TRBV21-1,CASSKGISNQPQHF,TGTGCCAGCAGCAAAGGCATTAGCAATCAGCCCCAGCATTTT
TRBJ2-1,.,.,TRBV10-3,CAIIDQLEVMFF,TGTGCCATCATTGACCAGTTAGAGGTAATGTTCTTC
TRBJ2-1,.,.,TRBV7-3,CASSLSGAYEQFF,TGTGCCAGCAGCTTATCGGGGGCATACGAGCAGTTCTTC